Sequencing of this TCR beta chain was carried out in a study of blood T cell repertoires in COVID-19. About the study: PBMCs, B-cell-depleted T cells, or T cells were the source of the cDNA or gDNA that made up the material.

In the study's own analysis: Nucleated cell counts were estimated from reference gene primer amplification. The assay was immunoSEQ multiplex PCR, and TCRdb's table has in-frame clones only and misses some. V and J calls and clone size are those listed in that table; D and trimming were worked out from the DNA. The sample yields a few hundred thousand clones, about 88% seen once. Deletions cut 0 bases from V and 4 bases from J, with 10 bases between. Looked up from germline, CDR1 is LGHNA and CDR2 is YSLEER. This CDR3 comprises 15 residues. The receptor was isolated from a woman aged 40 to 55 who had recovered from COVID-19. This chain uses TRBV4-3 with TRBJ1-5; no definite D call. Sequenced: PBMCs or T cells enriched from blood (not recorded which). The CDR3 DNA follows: TGCGCCAGCAGCCAAGATCGACTCCCAAATCAGCCCCAGCATTTT. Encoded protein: CASSQDRLPNQPQHF.